What follows are 20 T cell receptor beta chains derived from one specimen sequenced in a study of OX40 agonist ivuxolimab in advanced cancers. The library was built by means of the immunoSEQ multiplex PCR assay. TCRdb re-hosts the immuneACCESS table, in-frame sequences only. Its copies lack some clones; in the studies checked, an unresolved V gene accounts for under half of them, and the cause for the rest is not known. The sample table shows roughly 79,000 clones, and approximately 85% are seen once. Together, the top ten hold roughly 15% of the sample. Source: CD4+ or CD8+ T cells sorted from blood, taken in a trial of the OX40 agonist ivuxolimab. Every receptor here comes from an adult with an advanced solid tumor such as melanoma, head and neck, liver or kidney cancer.

The V gene is TRBV2, the J gene TRBJ2-5; D remains ambiguous. V was cut by 4 bases and J by 0 bases, with 6 bases left in between. CDR3 length: 13 amino acids. Germline V gene data show CDR1 as SNHLY and CDR2 as FYNNEI. CDR3 bases: TGTGCCAGCAGTGTGGCTTACCAAGAGACCCAGTACTTC. Encoded protein: CASSVAYQETQYF.

The gene calls are TRBV5-1 and TRBJ1-2; tentative D call: TRBD1 (5 bases). V lost 4 bases and J 6 bases, leaving 19 bases between the germline ends. The CDR3 sequence is 15 residues long. Germline CDR1 SGHRS, CDR2 YFSETQ. The CDR3 sequence: CASSLRQGGDDGYTF. CDR3 coding DNA: TGCGCCAGCAGCCTGAGACAAGGAGGGGATGATGGCTACACCTTC.

The chain combines TRBV18 with TRBJ2-5; the match to TRBD1 covers 8 bases. The DNA end is more similar to TRBJ2-7, so the J call may be wrong. The germline gives CDR1 KGHSH, CDR2 LQKENI. The CDR3 sequence is 14 residues long. CDR3 nucleotides: TGTGCCAGCTCACCTTGGACAGGGAGTAACGAGCAGTACTTC. Its protein is CASSPWTGSNEQYF.

As to this clone: The same CDR3 arises from other DNA sequences in this sample as well. The gene calls are TRBV18 and TRBJ2-5, with 7 bases fitting TRBD1. The CDR3 loop spans 13 amino acids. Germline V gene lookup returns CDR1 KGHSH and CDR2 LQKENI. V lost 6 bases, J lost 3 bases, and 4 bases stayed unmatched. The CDR3 reads CASSRDREETQYF. In DNA form, the CDR3 reads TGTGCCAGCTCCAGGGACAGAGAAGAGACCCAGTACTTC. The entire variable domain, with the rest obtained from reference TRBV18 and TRBJ2-5, is as follows: NAGVMQNPRHLVRRRGQEARLRCSPMKGHSHVYWYRQLPEEGLKFMVYLQKENIIDESGMPKERFSAEFPKEGPSILRIQQVVRGDSAAYFCASSRDREETQYFGPGTRLLVL.

The chain couples TRBV18 to TRBJ1-6; D call uncertain. The CDR3 runs 12 residues. Trimming removed 2 bases from V and 7 bases from J, with 3 bases in between. From germline, CDR1 is KGHSH and CDR2 LQKENI. The CDR3 sequence: CASSPGNSPLHF. For the CDR3, the DNA is TGTGCCAGCTCACCAGGGAATTCACCCCTCCACTTT.

This sequence joins TRBV6-5 and TRBJ2-3; the D is unclear. CDR1 is MNHEY, CDR2 SVGAGI, per germline. The CDR3 is made up of 12 amino acids. V lost 3 bases and J lost 6, with 7 bases in between. The CDR3 bases are TGTGCCAGCAGTTATGGGTTGGATACGCAGTATTTT. It encodes CASSYGLDTQYF.

This clone was recorded a few times. V usage is TRBV21-1 and J usage is TRBJ2-7; TRBD1 was called by the table and not checked on the DNA. TRBV21-1 corresponds to a pseudogene. The CDR3 consists of 14 residues. In DNA form, the CDR3 reads TGTGCCAGCAGCCCAAAAGACAGGTCCTACGAGCAGTACTTC. Its protein product is CASSPKDRSYEQYF.

V usage is TRBV18 and J usage is TRBJ2-3; D not resolved. V lost 3 bases to trimming and J lost 3 bases, with 7 bases between them. Per the germline V gene, CDR1 is KGHSH and CDR2 is LQKENI. CDR3 length equals 13 residues. CDR3 loop: CASSPGSTDTQYF. The CDR3, as DNA: TGTGCCAGCTCACCGGGCTCTACAGATACGCAGTATTTT. Filled out from reference TRBV18 and TRBJ2-3, the complete variable domain reads NAGVMQNPRHLVRRRGQEARLRCSPMKGHSHVYWYRQLPEEGLKFMVYLQKENIIDESGMPKERFSAEFPKEGPSILRIQQVVRGDSAAYFCASSPGSTDTQYFGPGTRLTVL.

The chain links TRBV28 to TRBJ1-1; 7 positions match TRBD1. V lost 5 bases and J lost 2; bases outside the gene matches: 8. The CDR3 sequence is 15 residues long. The germline gives CDR1 MDHEN, CDR2 SYDVKM. The CDR3: CASSAPGQLNTEAFF. CDR3 nucleotides: TGTGCCAGCAGTGCCCCGGGACAGCTAAACACTGAAGCTTTCTTT.

This sequence joins TRBV5-1 and TRBJ2-6, with a tentative D call TRBD1 (6 bases). This CDR3 comprises 16 residues. In germline, CDR1 is SGHRS, CDR2 YFSETQ. V lost 5 bases, J lost 0 bases, and 12 bases lay in between. CDR3 in amino acids: CASSTTGLSGANVLTF. In DNA form, the CDR3 reads TGCGCCAGCAGTACGACAGGACTCTCTGGGGCCAACGTCCTGACTTTC.

This clone was seen just once. The chain has TRBV4-1 and TRBJ2-5; possibly TRBD1 for D (6 bases). This CDR3 is 17 amino acids long. Trimming shortened V by 0 bases and J by 0 bases, and 14 bases separated the two germline ends. Germline CDR1 reads MGHRA; CDR2 reads YSYEKL. The CDR3 DNA is TGCGCCAGCAGCCAAGACCGGGACACAAGGTACCAAGAGACCCAGTACTTC. Translated: CASSQDRDTRYQETQYF.

This rearrangement joins TRBV28 to TRBJ2-7; tentative D call: TRBD1 (5 bases). The CDR3 spans 13 residues. Trimming shortened V by 3 bases and J by 2 bases, and 8 bases separated the two germline ends. CDR1 is MDHEN, CDR2 SYDVKM, per germline. For the CDR3, the DNA is TGTGCCAGCAGTTTGACAGTACCCTACGAGCAGTACTTC. It encodes CASSLTVPYEQYF.

The V call is TRBV29-1, the J call TRBJ2-2, with D possibly being TRBD1 or TRBD2 (5 bases each). In germline, CDR1 is SQVTM, CDR2 ANQGSEA. There are 12 residues in the CDR3. With 3 bases removed from V and 6 bases from J, the gap between germline ends came to 8 bases. The CDR3 here is CSVERGAGELFF. DNA for the CDR3: TGCAGCGTTGAGAGAGGGGCCGGGGAGCTGTTTTTT.

The V and J genes are TRBV16 and TRBJ1-2; D is perhaps TRBD1 (5 bases). Germline V lookup: CDR1 KGHSY, CDR2 FQNENV. The CDR3 contains 14 residues. V gave up 2 bases and J gave up 1 base, with 8 bases separating them. This CDR3 is CASSQMTVNYGYTF. In DNA, the CDR3 is TGTGCCAGCAGCCAAATGACAGTTAACTATGGCTACACCTTC.

The rearrangement uses TRBV5-1 and TRBJ2-2; 12 nucleotides agree with TRBD2. V shed 4 bases and J 4 bases; nucleotides not matched to a gene: 8. Germline V gene sequence: CDR1 SGHRS, CDR2 YFSETQ. This CDR3 has 17 amino acids. CDR3 coding DNA: TGCGCCAGCAGCCTCGCCCCTAGCGGGAGGGTCACCGGGGAGCTGTTTTTT. Its protein product is CASSLAPSGRVTGELFF.

The chain recombines TRBV7-9 with TRBJ2-3, with 10 bases matching TRBD2. CDR3 size: 18 residues. V shed 5 bases, J shed 2 bases, and the junction held 13 bases outside the gene matches. From germline, CDR1 is SEHNR and CDR2 FQNEAQ (reference sequence). The CDR3 DNA follows: TGTGCCAGCAGCCCTCACCTTCGGACTAGCGGACTCACAGATACGCAGTATTTT. Amino acid sequence: CASSPHLRTSGLTDTQYF.

The chain couples TRBV7-9 to TRBJ2-3; D not resolved. The CDR3 covers 12 residues. Per the germline V gene, CDR1 is SEHNR and CDR2 is FQNEAQ (reference sequence). Between the trimmed V and J ends, which lost 5 bases and 11 bases, there was a span of 14 bases. CDR3 nucleotides: TGTGCCAGCAGCGACGGACCGTTTGGGCAGTATTTT. Protein product: CASSDGPFGQYF.

This clone was recorded a few times. V and J are TRBV7-9 and TRBJ2-3; no clear D. CDR1 and CDR2 from the germline V gene are SEHNR and FQNEAQ (reference sequence). Trimming took 0 bases from V and 2 from J, leaving 6 bases between them. There are 14 residues in the CDR3. The CDR3 spells CASSLAEDTDTQYF. CDR3 nucleotides: TGTGCCAGCAGCTTAGCGGAAGACACAGATACGCAGTATTTT.

The chain has TRBV19 and TRBJ2-1, with TRBD2 matching over 9 bases. Losses at the gene ends were 2 bases for V and 0 bases for J; bases not matched to a gene: 2. Germline V gene lookup returns CDR1 LNHDA and CDR2 SQIVND (reference sequence). This CDR3 contains 16 residues. The chain's CDR3 is CASSIPSGASYNEQFF. For the CDR3, the DNA is TGTGCCAGTAGTATACCTAGCGGGGCCTCCTACAATGAGCAGTTCTTC.

V usage is TRBV5-1 and J usage is TRBJ2-1, with D perhaps matching TRBD2 (6 bases). V gave up 4 bases and J gave up 0 bases, with 11 bases separating them. This CDR3 has 15 residues. Germline V gene sequence: CDR1 SGHRS, CDR2 YFSETQ. The DNA for the CDR3 is TGCGCCAGCAGCACGGGGGTAAGCTCCTACAATGAGCAGTTCTTC. This encodes CASSTGVSSYNEQFF. Based on the CDR3 plus reference TRBV5-1 and TRBJ2-1, the full variable domain is KAGVTQTPRYLIKTRGQQVTLSCSPISGHRSVSWYQQTPGQGLQFLFEYFSETQRNKGNFPGRFSGRQFSNSRSEMNVSTLELGDSALYLCASSTGVSSYNEQFFGPGTRLTVL.